The next 18 T cell receptor beta chains were all read from a single sample in a study of metastatic and nonmetastatic thyroid tumors (TCRdb year 2020). Libraries were built with PCR. TCRdb lists the instrument as Illumina HiSeq 4000. TCRdb trimmed the raw reads at Q25, called clones with MiXCR and kept productive beta chains. The sample data list about 10,000 clones, and about 25% of these were observed just once. Around 9.8% of the sample is in the top ten clones. None of the patients had been given any treatment before thyroid surgery. The specimen sequenced was tumor tissue. The receptors were gathered from a female donor with papillary thyroid cancer or a benign thyroid nodule (not recorded which). Some clones in this sample may be carry-over from other donors' samples.

This clone was seen a few times. The gene calls are TRBV29-1 and TRBJ1-2; D unclear. In germline, CDR1 is SQVTM, CDR2 ANQGSEA. The CDR3 is 12 amino acids. V lost 5 bases and J 4 bases, leaving 11 bases between the germline ends. The CDR3 loop reads CSVSRGAYGYTF. CDR3 nucleotides: TGCAGCGTTTCCCGGGGAGCCTATGGCTACACCTTC.

The chain recombines TRBV9 with TRBJ2-3; the D is unclear. Germline loops: CDR1 SGDLS, CDR2 YYNGEE. Trimming pared 0 bases from V and 4 bases from J, leaving 15 bases between. The CDR3 loop spans 16 amino acids. The CDR3 coding sequence is TGTGCCAGCAGCGTAGCTATAGGCGCAGGTGCAGATACGCAGTATTTT. Protein product: CASSVAIGAGADTQYF. Using reference TRBV9 and TRBJ2-3 for the parts outside the CDR3, the full variable domain is DSGVTQTPKHLITATGQRVTLRCSPRSGDLSVYWYQQSLDQGLQFLIQYYNGEERAKGNILERFSAQQFPDLHSELNLSSLELGDSALYFCASSVAIGAGADTQYFGPGTRLTVL.

CDR3 sequence: CASSSFGGANVLTF. CDR3 bases: TGTGCCAGCAGTTCCTTTGGAGGGGCCAACGTCCTGACTTTC. The chain carries TRBV28 and TRBJ2-6; D remains unclear. V dropped 4 bases and J dropped 4 bases, with 8 bases sitting between them. The CDR3 sequence is 14 residues long. Germline-derived CDR1 and CDR2 are MDHEN and SYDVKM.

The rearrangement links TRBV5-1 to TRBJ1-3, with D tentatively TRBD1 (6 bases). V lost 4 bases and J lost 1, with 12 bases in between. Germline CDR1 is SGHRS and CDR2 is YFSETQ. The length of the CDR3 is 15 residues. For the CDR3, the DNA is TGCGCCAGCAGCACCGAAGGACAGTCTGGAAACACCATATATTTT. It codes for CASSTEGQSGNTIYF.

In its sample, this clone was seen a few times. The chain links TRBV6-4 to TRBJ2-7; tentatively, D is TRBD2 (5 bases). Germline CDR1 MRHNA, CDR2 SNTAGT. V shed 6 bases and J shed 2 bases, with 11 bases lying between them. The CDR3 length is 13 residues. DNA of the CDR3: TGTGCCAGCAGAACGGACGGGACCTACGAGCAGTACTTC. Its protein is CASRTDGTYEQYF.

This clone ranks as medium-sized (0.01 to 0.1%). V and J are TRBV6-1 and TRBJ1-5; 9 bases are shared with TRBD1. The J segment lost 4 bases and the V segment lost 4 bases, leaving 8 bases of the junction unmatched. Germline V CDR1 and CDR2: MNHNS, SASEGT. This CDR3 is built from 16 residues. CDR3 coding DNA: TGTGCCAGCAGTGTCACAGGGGGCGCGGGGAATCAGCCCCAGCATTTT. Translated, it gives CASSVTGGAGNQPQHF.

The genes are TRBV7-2 and TRBJ2-1, with D hard to call. The CDR3 consists of 12 residues. Germline values: CDR1 SGHTA, CDR2 FQGNSA. With 1 base removed from V and 10 bases from J, the gap between germline ends came to 8 bases. CDR3 residues: CASSLDRREQFF. The CDR3 DNA is TGTGCCAGCAGCTTAGATAGGCGGGAGCAGTTCTTC.

This sequence joins TRBV12-3 or TRBV12-4 and TRBJ2-1, with TRBD2 matching 16 bases. Trimming took 6 bases from V and 15 from J; bases not matched to a gene: 11. CDR3 size: 15 residues. The CDR3 region is CASRLVGTSGRASFF. In nucleotides, the CDR3 is TGTGCCAGCAGGCTGGTGGGGACTAGCGGGAGGGCCTCGTTCTTC.

This clone was counted only a few times. The CDR3 DNA reads as TGTGCCAGCAGTGTTTCGCTAGCGGGCCCGATTCACACCGGGGAGCTGTTTTTT. It specifies CASSVSLAGPIHTGELFF. This chain uses TRBV6-1 with TRBJ2-2, with 8 bases aligning to TRBD2. Trimming cost V 4 bases and J 3 bases; bases outside gene matches: 13. CDR3 length: 18 residues. The germline gives CDR1 MNHNS, CDR2 SASEGT.

This clone was found a few times. The gene calls are TRBV19 and TRBJ1-2; a weak D match, TRBD1 (5 bases). With 8 bases removed from V and 0 bases from J, the gap between germline ends came to 13 bases. Germline V gene data show CDR1 as LNHDA and CDR2 as SQIVND (reference sequence). This CDR3 region has 14 residues. The CDR3 here is CASSPGGANYGYTF. The CDR3 DNA follows: TGTGCCAGTTCACCCGGGGGAGCTAACTATGGCTACACCTTC.

This clone was seen more than once but under ten times. The rearrangement links TRBV6-5 to TRBJ1-5, with D hard to call. This CDR3 contains 14 residues. The germline V gene encodes CDR1 MNHEY and CDR2 SVGAGI. Trimming cost V 5 bases and J 4 bases, with 12 bases left between them. CDR3 protein: CASSPSVENQPQHF. CDR3 DNA sequence: TGTGCCAGCAGTCCCTCGGTAGAAAATCAGCCCCAGCATTTT.

By its share, this clone is medium-sized. V and J are TRBV5-6 and TRBJ1-4; 8 bases map to TRBD1. In germline, CDR1 is SGHDT, CDR2 YYEEEE. V lost 5 bases, J lost 7 bases, and 7 bases stayed unmatched. This CDR3 region has 14 residues. CDR3 protein: CASRKDRDGEKLFF. DNA for the CDR3: TGTGCCAGCAGAAAGGACAGGGACGGTGAAAAACTGTTTTTT.

This clone was recorded a few times. Given the absence of the conserved phenylalanine or tryptophan at the CDR3 end, a read error is likely. The DNA is left out, because the CDR3 cannot be placed on it with certainty; the CDR3 is given as TCRdb lists it. V and J are TRBV6-1 and TRBJ2-1; the table's D call of TRBD1 was not tested on the DNA. Germline CDR1 reads MNHNS; CDR2 reads SASEGT. The length of the CDR3 is 8 amino acids, counting both ends. The CDR3 is CASSAKGQ.

A few counts support this clone. The conserved phenylalanine or tryptophan normally closing the CDR3 is absent here, so this likely arose from a read error. It is unclear where the CDR3 begins or ends on the DNA, so no DNA is shown, and the CDR3 is as TCRdb lists it. The rearrangement links TRBV4-1 to TRBJ1-1. The CDR3 has 14 residues if both end residues are counted. Germline CDR1 reads MGHRA; CDR2 reads YSYEKL. CDR3: CASSQLREDTEALL.

This clone was recorded many times. The CDR3 bases are TGTGCCAGCAGCCCCCGACAGAACACCGGGGAGCTGTTTTTT. Protein: CASSPRQNTGELFF. The chain joins TRBV11-3 to TRBJ2-2; D gene unclear. This CDR3 comprises 14 residues. V was cut by 5 bases and J by 1 base, with 8 bases left in between. Germline lookup yields CDR1 SGHNT and CDR2 YENEEA.

By sample share, this clone is large. The chain couples TRBV12-3 or TRBV12-4 to TRBJ2-1, with no clear D. V gave up 1 base and J gave up 6 bases, with 4 bases separating them. The CDR3 is 12 residues long. The CDR3 DNA sequence: TGTGCCAGCAGTTTAGGCTCCAATGAGCAGTTCTTC. It encodes CASSLGSNEQFF.

The gene calls are TRBV11-1 and TRBJ2-1; 8 bases are a match to TRBD2. Germline CDR1 SGHAT, CDR2 FQDESV (reference sequence). CDR3 length: 15 amino acids. Trimming cost V 5 bases and J 9 bases; bases outside gene matches: 12. The CDR3 here is CASSTLSGAFSEQFF. The CDR3 DNA sequence: TGTGCCAGCAGCACCCTTAGCGGGGCGTTTTCTGAGCAGTTCTTC.

The V and J genes are TRBV13 and TRBJ2-7, with TRBD1 matching over 9 bases. V lost 5 bases to trimming and J lost 3 bases; unmatched junction nucleotides: 20. CDR3 size: 19 residues. Germline CDR1 is PRHDT and CDR2 is FYEKMQ (reference sequence). The CDR3 nucleotides read TGTGCCAGCAGCACCAATACAGGGGGCGCGTCCCCAAGGAACTACGAGCAGTACTTC. It encodes CASSTNTGGASPRNYEQYF.